This T cell receptor (beta chain) was sequenced during a study of blood T cell repertoires in COVID-19. This CDR3 spans 14 amino acids. CDR1 LNHNV and CDR2 YYDKDF come from the germline V gene (reference sequence). V lost 3 bases to trimming and J lost 4 bases, with 10 bases between them. Only in-frame clones appear in the TCRdb table, and some are missing; sequencing was by immunoSEQ multiplex PCR. The profile covers approximately 89,000 clones, with approximately 90% appearing a single time and 4% to 5.5% taken by the ten largest. This rearrangement joins TRBV15 to TRBJ1-5; D is perhaps TRBD1 (5 bases). The sample was peripheral blood. The TCR originated in a man aged 65-85 years with acute or convalescent COVID-19. This CDR3 is CATSSANRNQPQHF. In nucleotides, the CDR3 is TGTGCCACCAGCAGCGCTAACAGGAATCAGCCCCAGCATTTT.